Detailed here is one T cell receptor (beta chain). Antigen specificity is unknown. The sample originates from a study of cytomegalovirus exposure and HLA in healthy donors. The PCR contained 60 Vbeta and 13 Jbeta primers. In the study's own analysis: Later reanalysis found tens of millions of unique TCR beta chains, roughly 10 million of them shared. The assay was immunoSEQ multiplex PCR, and TCRdb's table has in-frame clones only and misses some. V, J and clone size reflect that table, while D and trimming were determined from the DNA. The table lists 90,000 to 150,000 clones, 76% of them singletons. General study results and limits: Trimming of TCR beta V- and J-genes showed a link, identified in a later analysis, to a missense DCLRE1C variant. The authors reported that TCR beta sequences could predict HLA-A and HLA-B alleles. These predictions were accurate for most subjects in the first cohort.

The trim removed 3 bases at V and 1 base at J, leaving 1 base unmatched. From germline, CDR1 is SGHNT and CDR2 YYREEE (reference sequence). The CDR3 covers 14 residues. The TCR originated in a woman between 40 and 50 years old in good health and CMV-seropositive. The chain links TRBV5-4 to TRBJ1-3, with 7 bases that match TRBD1. The sequenced material came from PBMCs. CDR3 DNA sequence: TGTGCCAGCAGCTCGACAGGGTCTGGAAACACCATATATTTT. Translation: CASSSTGSGNTIYF.